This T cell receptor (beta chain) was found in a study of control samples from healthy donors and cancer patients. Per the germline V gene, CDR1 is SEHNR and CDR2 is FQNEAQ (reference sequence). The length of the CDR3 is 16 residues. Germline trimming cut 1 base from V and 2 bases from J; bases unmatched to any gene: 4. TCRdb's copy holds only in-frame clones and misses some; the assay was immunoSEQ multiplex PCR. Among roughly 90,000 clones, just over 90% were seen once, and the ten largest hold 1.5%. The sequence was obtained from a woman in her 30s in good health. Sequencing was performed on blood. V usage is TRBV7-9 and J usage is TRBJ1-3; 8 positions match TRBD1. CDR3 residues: CASSLGTGSAGNTIYF. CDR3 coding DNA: TGTGCCAGCAGCTTAGGGACAGGGTCGGCTGGAAACACCATATATTTT.